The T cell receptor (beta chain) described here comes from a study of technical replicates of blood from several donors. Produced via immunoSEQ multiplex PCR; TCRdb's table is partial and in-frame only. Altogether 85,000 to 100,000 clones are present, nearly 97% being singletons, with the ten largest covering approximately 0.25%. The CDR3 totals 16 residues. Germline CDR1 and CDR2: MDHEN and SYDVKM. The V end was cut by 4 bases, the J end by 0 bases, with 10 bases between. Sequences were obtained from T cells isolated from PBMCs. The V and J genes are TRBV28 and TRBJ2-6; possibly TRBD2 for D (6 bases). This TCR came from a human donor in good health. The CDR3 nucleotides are TGTGCCAGCAGTTCGGGACTGCCCTCTGGGGCCAACGTCCTGACTTTC. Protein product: CASSSGLPSGANVLTF.